Shown below are 18 T cell receptor beta chains from a single sample sequenced in a study of post-analysis software for immune sequencing data. Study results and limitations: Controls showed lower frequencies than patients for five or six TRBV segments, and TRBV5-6, TRBV5-1 and TRBV20-1 were among these.

Antigens for these TCRs are unknown. Unique-molecular-identifier-tagged TCR beta cDNA libraries were used. In TCRdb, the PCR reads were re-called with MiXCR into one record per CDR3 protein. The sample has approximately 350,000 distinct CDR3 sequences; around 37% are singletons. Specimen: blood. Source of these receptors: a girl aged 10-17 years with multiple sclerosis.

The CDR3 sequence is CASSSRQGSGEQFF. The CDR3 DNA reads TGTGCCAGTAGTTCCCGACAGGGGAGTGGGGAGCAGTTCTTC. The J gene is TRBJ2-1, the V gene TRBV19; 8 positions match TRBD1. Germline values: CDR1 LNHDA, CDR2 SQIVND (reference sequence). CDR3 length equals 14 residues. V was clipped by 5 bases and J by 10 bases; unmatched bases: 10.

The V call is TRBV5-1, the J call TRBJ2-7, with D perhaps TRBD2 (6 bases). From germline, CDR1 is SGHRS and CDR2 YFSETQ. The CDR3 sequence is 18 residues long. Trimming removed 4 bases from V and 2 bases from J, with 25 bases in between. The CDR3 region has the DNA TGCGCCAGCAGCCCACCAATTACCGGGACGGGGGAGACCTACGAGCAGTACTTC. Protein sequence: CASSPPITGTGETYEQYF.

Only a few counts were recorded for this clonotype. V and J are TRBV10-3 and TRBJ2-6; tentative D call: TRBD2 (5 bases). V lost 3 bases to trimming and J lost 2 bases, with 8 bases between them. The CDR3 consists of 15 residues. Germline assignment: CDR1 ENHRY and CDR2 SYGVKD. Here the CDR3 DNA reads TGTGCCATCAGTGAAAGAGGGCCTGGGGCCAACGTCCTGACTTTC. Its translation is CAISERGPGANVLTF.

With respect to this clonotype: A read error may be the cause here, since a much bigger clone is one base away. The chain employs TRBV20-1 and TRBJ1-2; D is uncertain. V dropped 5 bases and J dropped 6 bases, with 10 bases sitting between them. Germline V gene lookup returns CDR1 DFQATT and CDR2 SNEGSKA (reference sequence). This CDR3 contains 11 residues. CDR3: CSAPRTDGYTF. The CDR3 nucleotides read TGCAGTGCTCCTCGGACGGATGGCTACACCTTC.

There are a few counts of this clonotype. V usage is TRBV20-1 and J usage is TRBJ2-5; 10 bases agree with TRBD2. CDR1 is DFQATT, CDR2 SNEGSKA, per germline (reference sequence). J was trimmed by 4 bases and V by 3 bases; bases with no gene match: 8. The CDR3 covers 15 residues. The DNA for the CDR3 is TGCAGTGCTAGCAGAATTATAGCGGGGGGAGAGACCCAGTACTTC. Translating gives CSASRIIAGGETQYF.

This clonotype was seen at least ten times. This chain connects TRBV12-3 or TRBV12-4 to TRBJ2-7, with TRBD2 matching over 7 bases. The CDR3 loop spans 16 amino acids. V shed 3 bases and J 3 bases; nucleotides not matched to a gene: 11. CDR3 sequence: CASSFAWSGVNYEQYF. The DNA of the CDR3 is TGTGCCAGCAGTTTTGCGTGGAGCGGGGTGAACTACGAGCAGTACTTC.

The V and J genes are TRBV29-1 and TRBJ2-7; TRBD1 matches at 7 bases. The junction had 7 bases not matched to a gene; V was cut back by 7 bases and J by 4 bases. Germline V gene sequence: CDR1 SQVTM, CDR2 ANQGSEA. CDR3 length equals 12 residues. Here the CDR3 DNA reads TGCAGCGCCGGGACAGTCCCTTACGAGCAGTACTTC. As protein: CSAGTVPYEQYF.

The V gene is TRBV5-1, the J gene TRBJ2-7; TRBD1 is a possible D gene (6 bases). The CDR3 runs to 16 residues. Germline lookup yields CDR1 SGHRS and CDR2 YFSETQ. V gave up 0 bases and J gave up 3 bases, with 16 bases separating them. As DNA, the CDR3 is TGCGCCAGCAGCTTGGTTGGTGGGGGCCTTATCTACGAGCAGTACTTC. It translates to CASSLVGGGLIYEQYF.

The CDR3 sequence: CASSLSGVNSEAFF. In DNA form, the CDR3 reads TGTGCCAGCAGTTTATCGGGGGTTAATTCTGAAGCTTTCTTT. The V gene is TRBV27, the J gene TRBJ1-1; D may be TRBD1 (5 bases). The CDR3 has 14 amino acids. The V gene lost 0 bases and the J gene lost 6 bases, with 11 bases spanning the gap. The germline V gene has CDR1 MNHEY and CDR2 SMNVEV (reference sequence).

The V and J genes are TRBV20-1 and TRBJ2-1; 7 bases map to TRBD2. Losses at the gene ends were 3 bases for V and 6 bases for J; bases not matched to a gene: 2. Germline loops: CDR1 DFQATT, CDR2 SNEGSKA (reference sequence). CDR3 length equals 12 residues. Written as DNA, the CDR3 is TGCAGTGCTAGTGGGGGGGTCAATGAGCAGTTCTTC. It is translated as CSASGGVNEQFF.

The table lists this clonotype with a few counts. This chain connects TRBV6-1 to TRBJ1-2, with TRBD1 identical over 7 bases. Germline loops: CDR1 MNHNS, CDR2 SASEGT. The CDR3 length is 18 residues. The V gene end was trimmed by 10 bases and the J gene end by 4 bases; junction bases not matched to a gene: 24. The chain's CDR3 is CAIHHSVGQRSDSYGYTF. CDR3 sequence (DNA): TGTGCCATCCACCACTCCGTGGGACAGCGGTCAGATAGCTATGGCTACACCTTC.

This clonotype was recorded only once. The rearrangement uses TRBV18 and TRBJ1-4, with D hard to call. V was cut by 5 bases and J by 4 bases, with 8 bases left in between. The CDR3 totals 13 residues. Germline assignment: CDR1 KGHSH and CDR2 LQKENI. The CDR3 DNA reads as TGTGCCAGCTCAGTCGGGGATAATGAAAAACTGTTTTTT. It specifies CASSVGDNEKLFF. The full variable domain, rest sourced from reference TRBV18 and TRBJ1-4, is NAGVMQNPRHLVRRRGQEARLRCSPMKGHSHVYWYRQLPEEGLKFMVYLQKENIIDESGMPKERFSAEFPKEGPSILRIQQVVRGDSAAYFCASSVGDNEKLFFGSGTQLSVL.

This clonotype has more than one count but fewer than ten. The chain carries TRBV12-3 or TRBV12-4 and TRBJ2-7; 7 bases fit TRBD1. The V segment lost 6 bases and the J segment 5 bases; nucleotides outside the gene matches: 7. The CDR3 length is 13 residues. The CDR3 DNA is TGTGCCAGCAGAAGGACAGGCCGTAACGAGCAGTACTTC. It encodes CASRRTGRNEQYF.

The chain uses TRBV7-9 and TRBJ2-1; D not certain. Germline V CDR1 and CDR2: SEHNR, FQNEAQ (reference sequence). V was clipped by 5 bases and J by 3 bases, with 11 bases between them. The CDR3 length is 14 residues. CDR3 sequence reads: CASSADGRYNEQFF. The CDR3 DNA is TGTGCCAGCAGCGCGGACGGACGCTACAATGAGCAGTTCTTC.

CDR3 sequence: CSVVNSEAFF. The DNA of the CDR3 is TGCAGCGTTGTTAATTCTGAAGCTTTCTTT. This chain joins TRBV29-1 and TRBJ1-1; no reliable D call. Per the germline V gene, CDR1 is SQVTM and CDR2 is ANQGSEA. The length of the CDR3 is 10 residues. V lost 4 bases to trimming and J lost 6 bases, with 6 bases between them.

V gene TRBV7-9 combines with J gene TRBJ2-7; no firm D call. This CDR3 comprises 12 residues. The germline V and J ends were trimmed by 5 bases and 5 bases, with 10 bases remaining between them. Germline CDR1 is SEHNR and CDR2 is FQNEAQ (reference sequence). CDR3 region: CASSTGFHEQYF. The CDR3 DNA reads TGTGCCAGCAGCACTGGGTTCCACGAGCAGTACTTC.

This clonotype occurred a few times. The gene calls are TRBV7-8 and TRBJ2-7; D gene ambiguous. V dropped 3 bases and J dropped 3 bases, with 9 bases sitting between them. Germline CDR1 reads SGHVS; CDR2 reads FQNEAQ. The length of the CDR3 is 13 residues. CDR3 sequence (DNA): TGTGCCAGCAGCTTGGGCAGAGTCTACGAGCAGTACTTC. Residues: CASSLGRVYEQYF.

In its sample, this clonotype was seen a few times. The chain recombines TRBV20-1 with TRBJ2-3; TRBD1 agrees at 9 bases. Germline V gene sequence: CDR1 DFQATT, CDR2 SNEGSKA (reference sequence). Trimming cost V 6 bases and J 1 base; bases outside gene matches: 8. There are 15 residues in the CDR3. Here the CDR3 reads CSARDREGGTDTQYF. CDR3 DNA sequence: TGCAGTGCCCGGGACAGGGAAGGAGGCACAGATACGCAGTATTTT.